The entry that follows covers one T cell receptor beta chain sequence. The antigen remains undetermined. A roughly 220 ng quantity of DNA, 32,000 or so T cell genomes, went into the sorted-subset replicate PCRs. In the source study's methods: Quality scores were absent from the junction-only immunoSEQ sequences, so filtering differed. Sequenced by immunoSEQ multiplex PCR; TCRdb stores in-frame clones only, minus some. V, J and clone size were drawn from that table, and D and trimming were deduced from the DNA. The sample yields millions of clones, just over 90% seen once. The data derive from a study of shared clonotypes between healthy human individuals. Study findings and constraints: The study sampled only blood, and tissue repertoires likely differ.

The V and J ends lost 7 bases and 0 bases, in that order; junction bases with no gene match: 14. Germline CDR1 MNHEY, CDR2 SMNVEV (reference sequence). The CDR3 has 17 amino acids. The CD4+ fraction was divided into a CD45RA+ naive subset and a CD45RA-negative memory subset. This TCR was sampled from a man aged 18 to 29 in good health. V gene TRBV27 combines with J gene TRBJ1-2, with 7 bases fitting TRBD1. The sequencing sample was made of naive CD4+ T cells sorted from blood. Subset indicated: CD45RA+ positively selected. The CDR3 nucleotides read TGTGCCAGCACCCGACGGGGACAGCAAGTAGCTAACTATGGCTACACCTTC. This codes for CASTRRGQQVANYGYTF.